The entry below gives a single T cell receptor beta chain sequence along with its context. Generated by immunoSEQ multiplex PCR, the TCRdb table keeps only in-frame clones and is missing some. The sample has around 61,000 clones; 70% to 90% are singletons. CDR1 and CDR2 (germline): LNHDA, SQIVND (reference sequence). This CDR3 is 14 amino acids long. With 3 bases clipped from V and 7 bases from J, the junction kept 4 bases outside the gene matches. This entry belongs to a study of technical replicates of blood from a handful of donors. Sequencing was carried out using PBMCs. This chain links TRBV19 with TRBJ2-1; TRBD1 agrees at 9 bases. This TCR was sampled from a human donor in good health. Some clones in this sample may be carry-over from other donors' samples. DNA of the CDR3: TGTGCCAGTAGTATCGGCGGACAGGGGAATGAGCAGTTCTTC. It translates to CASSIGGQGNEQFF.